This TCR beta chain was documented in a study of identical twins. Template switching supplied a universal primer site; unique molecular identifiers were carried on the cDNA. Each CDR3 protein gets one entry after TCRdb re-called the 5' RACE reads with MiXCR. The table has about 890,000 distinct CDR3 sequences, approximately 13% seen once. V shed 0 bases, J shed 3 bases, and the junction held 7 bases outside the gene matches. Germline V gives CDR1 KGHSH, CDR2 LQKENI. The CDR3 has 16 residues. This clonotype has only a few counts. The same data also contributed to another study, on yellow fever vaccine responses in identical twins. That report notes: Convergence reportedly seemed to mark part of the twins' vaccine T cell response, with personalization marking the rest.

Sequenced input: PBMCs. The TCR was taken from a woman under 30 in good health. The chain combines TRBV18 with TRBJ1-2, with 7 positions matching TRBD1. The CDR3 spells CASSPPGFGTDYGYTF. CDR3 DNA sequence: TGTGCCAGCTCACCACCGGGGTTTGGGACAGACTATGGCTACACCTTC.